This T cell receptor beta chain was identified in a study of neoadjuvant anti-PD-1 for oral cavity cancer. Produced via immunoSEQ multiplex PCR; TCRdb's table is partial and in-frame only. The sample includes roughly 32,000 clones, roughly 85% of them seen just once. CDR3 length: 14 residues. Trimming left V 5 bases short and J 8 bases short, with 19 bases between. CDR1 and CDR2 from the germline V gene are SGHRS and YFSETQ. Indicated time point: after neoadjuvant nivolumab, at surgical resection. These newly diagnosed stage II-IVA oral cavity squamous cell carcinoma patients had no prior systemic or radiation treatment.

The specimen comprised PBMCs, sampled after nivolumab (anti-PD-1) treatment. This receptor was taken from a person aged 40 to 85 with oral cavity squamous cell carcinoma. The rearrangement uses TRBV5-1 and TRBJ1-1; D is uncertain. The CDR3 region has the DNA TGCGCCAGCAGTTTACTGGGAGTCACACTGGAAGCTTTCTTT. Translating gives CASSLLGVTLEAFF.